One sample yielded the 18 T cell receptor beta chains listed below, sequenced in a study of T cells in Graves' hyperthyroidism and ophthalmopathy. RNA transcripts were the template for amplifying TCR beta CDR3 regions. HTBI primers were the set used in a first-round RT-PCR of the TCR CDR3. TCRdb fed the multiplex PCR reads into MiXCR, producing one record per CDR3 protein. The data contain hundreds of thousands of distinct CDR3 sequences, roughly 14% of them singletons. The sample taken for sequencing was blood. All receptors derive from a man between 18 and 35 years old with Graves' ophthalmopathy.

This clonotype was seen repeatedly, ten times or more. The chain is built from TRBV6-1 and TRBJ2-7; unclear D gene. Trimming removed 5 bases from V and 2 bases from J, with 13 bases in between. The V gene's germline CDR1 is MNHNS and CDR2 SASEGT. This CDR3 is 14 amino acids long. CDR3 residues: CASSKWTQTYEQYF. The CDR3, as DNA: TGTGCCAGCAGTAAGTGGACGCAAACCTACGAGCAGTACTTC.

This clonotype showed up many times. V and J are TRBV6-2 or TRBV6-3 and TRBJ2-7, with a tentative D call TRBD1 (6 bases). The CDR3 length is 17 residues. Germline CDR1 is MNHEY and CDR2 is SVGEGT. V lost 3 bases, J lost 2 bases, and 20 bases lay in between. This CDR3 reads CASSYLPGHIIAYEQYF. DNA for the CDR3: TGTGCCAGCAGTTATCTCCCGGGACATATTATTGCCTACGAGCAGTACTTC.

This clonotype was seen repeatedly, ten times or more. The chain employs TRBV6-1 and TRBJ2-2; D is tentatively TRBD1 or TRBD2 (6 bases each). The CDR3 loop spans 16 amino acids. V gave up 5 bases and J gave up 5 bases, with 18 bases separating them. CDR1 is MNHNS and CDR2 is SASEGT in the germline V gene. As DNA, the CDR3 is TGTGCCAGCAGTTTGGGGGGCCCGGGTCTGACCGGGGAGCTGTTTTTT. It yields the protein CASSLGGPGLTGELFF.

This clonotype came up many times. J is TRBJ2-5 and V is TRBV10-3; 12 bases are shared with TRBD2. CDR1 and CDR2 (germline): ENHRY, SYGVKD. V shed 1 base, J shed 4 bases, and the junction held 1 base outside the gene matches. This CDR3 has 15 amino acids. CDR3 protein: CAISELLAGGETQYF. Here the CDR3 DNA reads TGTGCCATCAGTGAGTTACTAGCGGGAGGAGAGACCCAGTACTTC.

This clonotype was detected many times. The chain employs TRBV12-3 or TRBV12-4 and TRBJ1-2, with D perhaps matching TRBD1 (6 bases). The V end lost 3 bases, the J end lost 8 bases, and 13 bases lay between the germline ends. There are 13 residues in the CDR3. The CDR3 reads CASSFRQGSGYTF. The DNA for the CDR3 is TGTGCCAGCAGTTTTCGGCAGGGGAGCGGCTACACCTTC.

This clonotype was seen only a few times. The CDR3 nucleotides are TGCGCCAGCAGCTTGTACCCCTCAGAGCTCTCTGGAAACACCATATATTTT. This sequence encodes CASSLYPSELSGNTIYF. The rearrangement uses TRBV5-1 and TRBJ1-3; D is unclear. The V end lost 1 base, the J end lost 0 bases, and 14 bases lay between the germline ends. From germline, CDR1 is SGHRS and CDR2 YFSETQ. The CDR3 consists of 17 residues.

The CDR3 coding sequence is TGTGCCAGCAGTCCCCAGGAGTTGAACATTCAGTACTTC. Amino acids: CASSPQELNIQYF. This sequence joins TRBV6-1 and TRBJ2-4; no firm D call. CDR3 length: 13 amino acids. Trimming took 5 bases from V and 7 from J, leaving 12 bases between them. Germline V lookup: CDR1 MNHNS, CDR2 SASEGT.

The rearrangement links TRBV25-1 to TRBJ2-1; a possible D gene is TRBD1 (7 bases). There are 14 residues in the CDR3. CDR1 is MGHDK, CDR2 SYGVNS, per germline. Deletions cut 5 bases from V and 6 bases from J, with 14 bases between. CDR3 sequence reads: CASSRAGGGNEQFF. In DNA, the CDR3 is TGTGCCAGCAGTCGGGCAGGGGGAGGCAATGAGCAGTTCTTC.

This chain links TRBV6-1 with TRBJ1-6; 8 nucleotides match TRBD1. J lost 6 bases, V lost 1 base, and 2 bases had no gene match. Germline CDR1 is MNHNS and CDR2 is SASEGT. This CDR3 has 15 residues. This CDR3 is CASSEGRGLNSPLHF. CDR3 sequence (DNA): TGTGCCAGCAGTGAAGGCAGGGGGCTTAATTCACCCCTCCACTTT.

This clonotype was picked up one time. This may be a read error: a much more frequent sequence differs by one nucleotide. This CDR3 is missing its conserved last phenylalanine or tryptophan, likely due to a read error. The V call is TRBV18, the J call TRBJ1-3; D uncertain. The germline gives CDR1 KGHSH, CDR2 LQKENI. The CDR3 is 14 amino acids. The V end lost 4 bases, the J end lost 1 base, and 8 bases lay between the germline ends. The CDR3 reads CASSLAASGNTIYL. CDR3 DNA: TGTGCCAGCTCACTGGCGGCATCTGGAAACACCATATATCTT.

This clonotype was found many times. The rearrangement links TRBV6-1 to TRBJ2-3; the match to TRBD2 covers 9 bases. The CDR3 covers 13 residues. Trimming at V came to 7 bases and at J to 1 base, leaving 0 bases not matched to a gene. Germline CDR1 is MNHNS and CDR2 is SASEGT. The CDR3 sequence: CASIAGGTDTQYF. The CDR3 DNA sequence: TGTGCCAGCATAGCGGGGGGCACAGATACGCAGTATTTT.

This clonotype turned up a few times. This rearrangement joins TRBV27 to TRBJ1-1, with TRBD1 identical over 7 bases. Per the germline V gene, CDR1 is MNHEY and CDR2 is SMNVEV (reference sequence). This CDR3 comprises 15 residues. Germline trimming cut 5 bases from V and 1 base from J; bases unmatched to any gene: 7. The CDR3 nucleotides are TGTGCCAGCAGTGCGACAGGGAATCGGAACACTGAAGCTTTCTTT. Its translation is CASSATGNRNTEAFF.

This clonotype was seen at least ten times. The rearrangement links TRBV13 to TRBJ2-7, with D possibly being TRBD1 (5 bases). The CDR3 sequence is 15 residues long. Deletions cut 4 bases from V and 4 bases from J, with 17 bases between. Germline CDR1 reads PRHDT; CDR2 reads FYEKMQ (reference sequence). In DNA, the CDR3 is TGTGCCAGCAGCTCACGAGACAGAAAAGCATACGAGCAGTACTTC. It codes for CASSSRDRKAYEQYF.

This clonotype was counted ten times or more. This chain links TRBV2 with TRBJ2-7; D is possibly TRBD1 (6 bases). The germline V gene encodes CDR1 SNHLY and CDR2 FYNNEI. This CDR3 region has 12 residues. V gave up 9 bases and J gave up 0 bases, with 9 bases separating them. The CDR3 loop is CASGQSSYEQYF. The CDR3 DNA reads TGTGCCAGTGGACAGAGCTCCTACGAGCAGTACTTC.

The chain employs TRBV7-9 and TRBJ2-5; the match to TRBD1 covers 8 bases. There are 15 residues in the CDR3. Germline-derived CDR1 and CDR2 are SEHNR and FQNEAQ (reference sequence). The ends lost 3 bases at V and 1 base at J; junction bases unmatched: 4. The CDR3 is CASSLDRAFQETQYF. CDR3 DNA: TGTGCCAGCAGCTTGGACAGGGCCTTCCAAGAGACCCAGTACTTC.

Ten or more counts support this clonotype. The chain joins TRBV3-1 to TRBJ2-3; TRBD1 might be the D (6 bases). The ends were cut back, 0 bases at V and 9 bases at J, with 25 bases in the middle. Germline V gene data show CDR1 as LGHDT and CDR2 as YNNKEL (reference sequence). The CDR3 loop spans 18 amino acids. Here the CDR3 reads CASSQEGAIANPISTQYF. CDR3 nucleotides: TGTGCCAGCAGCCAAGAGGGGGCGATAGCGAACCCTATTAGCACGCAGTATTTT.

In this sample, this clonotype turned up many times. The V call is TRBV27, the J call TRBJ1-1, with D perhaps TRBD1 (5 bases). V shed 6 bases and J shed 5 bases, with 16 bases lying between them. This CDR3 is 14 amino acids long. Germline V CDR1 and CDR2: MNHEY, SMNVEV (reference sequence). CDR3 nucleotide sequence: TGTGCCAGCAGGGTTCGCAGGGATGGGACTGAAGCTTTCTTT. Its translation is CASRVRRDGTEAFF.

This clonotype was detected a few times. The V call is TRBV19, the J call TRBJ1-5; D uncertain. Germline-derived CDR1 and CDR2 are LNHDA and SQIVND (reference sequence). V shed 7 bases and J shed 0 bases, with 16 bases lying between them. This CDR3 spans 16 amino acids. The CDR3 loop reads CASNPGSGVSNQPQHF. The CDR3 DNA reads TGTGCCAGTAACCCTGGGTCAGGAGTTAGCAATCAGCCCCAGCATTTT.